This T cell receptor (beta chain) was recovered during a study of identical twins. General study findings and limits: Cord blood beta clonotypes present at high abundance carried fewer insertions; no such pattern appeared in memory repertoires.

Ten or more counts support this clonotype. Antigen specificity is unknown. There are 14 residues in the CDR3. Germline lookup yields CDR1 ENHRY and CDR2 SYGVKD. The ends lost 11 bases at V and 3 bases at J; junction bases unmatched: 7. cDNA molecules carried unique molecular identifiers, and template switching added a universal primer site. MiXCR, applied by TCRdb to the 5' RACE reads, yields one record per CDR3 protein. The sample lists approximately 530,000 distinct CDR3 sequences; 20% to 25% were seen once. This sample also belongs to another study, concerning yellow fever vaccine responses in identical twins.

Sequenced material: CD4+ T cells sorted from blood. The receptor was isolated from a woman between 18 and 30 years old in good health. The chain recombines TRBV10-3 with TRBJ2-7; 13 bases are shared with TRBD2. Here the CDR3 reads CASRTSGSLYEQYF. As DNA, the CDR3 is TGTGCCTCCCGGACTAGCGGGAGTCTCTACGAGCAGTACTTC.